These T cell receptor beta chains were read from a single sample in a study of blood T cell repertoires in COVID-19. Libraries were prepared by immunoSEQ multiplex PCR; TCRdb keeps only in-frame clonotypes and omits some of them. The sample consists of approximately 140,000 clones, approximately 85% of them appearing once. The specimen sequenced was peripheral blood. Receptors originate from a woman aged 60 to 75 with COVID-19, enrolled during active disease. The CDR3 runs from the conserved cysteine through the conserved F or W. Each record gives: D gene, CDR3 length, J gene, V gene, CDR3 protein. D genes are given only for firm matches.

>TRBD1|15|TRBJ1-2|TRBV9
CASSVWDSLIYGYTF
>-|16|TRBJ1-3|TRBV2
CASSDPGRSSGNTIYF
>-|13|TRBJ1-4|TRBV7-8
CASTQGNNEKLFF
>-|15|TRBJ1-2|TRBV2
CASTHPDKPTYGYTF
>TRBD1|15|TRBJ2-7|TRBV2
CASSVPQGALYEQYF
>-|14|TRBJ2-3|TRBV5-4
CASSFGVRPDTQYF
>TRBD1|14|TRBJ1-6|TRBV9
CASSVGTGRSPLHF
>TRBD1|21|TRBJ2-7|TRBV4-1
CASSQEKVHRDSLSSTYEQYF
>TRBD1|15|TRBJ1-1|TRBV6-5
CASSRDRGMNTEAFF
>-|14|TRBJ1-1|TRBV10-3
CAINKNGGDTEAFF
>TRBD1|14|TRBJ2-5|TRBV16
CASSHTGAGETQYF
>-|18|TRBJ1-6|TRBV4-2
CASSREVGQGIDNSPLHF
>TRBD1|14|TRBJ1-6|TRBV19
CASSMGQGVSPLHF
>-|13|TRBJ2-7|TRBV18
CASSPDSRYEQYF
>TRBD2|13|TRBJ2-3|TRBV7-2
CASSSGGVNTQYF
>-|15|TRBJ2-2|TRBV6-5
CASSNRVPNTGELFF
>-|16|TRBJ1-5|TRBV7-2
CASSSDTGISNQPQHF
>-|13|TRBJ2-5|TRBV18
CASSPRAGETQYF
>-|15|TRBJ2-5|TRBV7-2
CASSLAAGMRETQYF
>-|14|TRBJ2-7|TRBV5-6
CASSVGYRHYEQYF
>-|13|TRBJ2-7|TRBV30
CAWRKGGLAEQYF
>-|15|TRBJ1-2|TRBV5-1
CASSLLSGAYYGYTF
>-|16|TRBJ2-7|TRBV10-3
CAISGGGTGNFYEQYF
>TRBD1|14|TRBJ1-2|TRBV6-5
CASTPGQGNYGYTF
>-|15|TRBJ1-5|TRBV19
CASRPGDLSREPQHF
>TRBD2|16|TRBJ2-3|TRBV3-1/TRBV3-2
CASSQGTSAASRPQYF
>-|15|TRBJ2-1|TRBV9
CASSVGAGEHNEQFF
>-|15|TRBJ1-1|TRBV18
CASSPTGIEDTEAFF
>-|16|TRBJ1-5|TRBV19
CASSIDGGGLQQPQHF
>TRBD2|13|TRBJ2-1|TRBV7-9
CASALAGSNEQFF
>-|14|TRBJ2-5|TRBV11-2
CASSLEGGQETQYF
>-|15|TRBJ1-2|TRBV4-3
CASSQDRSGNYGYTF
>TRBD1|15|TRBJ1-2|TRBV24-1
CATSDPGTGGSGYTF
>-|14|TRBJ1-1|TRBV7-9
CASSSLQGNTEAFF
>-|14|TRBJ2-3|TRBV6-4
CASSQGLSTDTQYF
>-|14|TRBJ1-4|TRBV5-1
CASSLAGEGEKLFF
>-|15|TRBJ2-2|TRBV2
CASRNWNRETGELFF
>TRBD1|13|TRBJ1-2|TRBV13
CASSLGQGRGYTF
>-|13|TRBJ1-4|TRBV29-1
CSVEAQGYEKLFF